These 21 T cell receptor beta chains were sequenced from one sample in a study of neurological immune-mediated disorders. TCRdb itself ran the 5' RACE reads through MiXCR, one entry per CDR3 protein. Among some 21,000 distinct CDR3 sequences listed, roughly 15% were seen once. The sequenced sample consisted of PBMCs. The receptor set was obtained from a female donor with HTLV-1-associated myelopathy (HAM/TSP).

This clonotype was counted ten times or more. The CDR3 DNA sequence: TGTGCCATCAGTAACAGGCTTGAGCCACAAGAGACCCAGTACTTC. Its translation is CAISNRLEPQETQYF. The chain joins TRBV10-3 to TRBJ2-5; maybe TRBD1 (5 bases). The CDR3 loop spans 15 amino acids. V lost 5 bases and J 2 bases, leaving 15 bases between the germline ends. CDR1 ENHRY and CDR2 SYGVKD come from the germline V gene.

This clonotype was picked up many times. The chain has TRBV20-1 and TRBJ2-1; 11 nucleotides match TRBD2. CDR1 and CDR2 from the germline V gene are DFQATT and SNEGSKA (reference sequence). The junction had 10 bases not matched to a gene; V was cut back by 6 bases and J by 3 bases. This CDR3 is built from 16 residues. Here the CDR3 DNA reads TGCAGTGCCCTTTCACCTACTAGCGGGGGCTACAATGAGCAGTTCTTC. This sequence encodes CSALSPTSGGYNEQFF.

Many counts were recorded for this clonotype. The J gene is TRBJ2-7, the V gene TRBV20-1; weak D call: TRBD2 (6 bases). Trimming cost V 1 base and J 0 bases, with 13 bases left between them. The CDR3 has 15 amino acids. In germline, CDR1 is DFQATT, CDR2 SNEGSKA (reference sequence). The CDR3 protein is CSARGKGSGSYEQYF. CDR3 coding DNA: TGCAGTGCTAGAGGCAAGGGTAGCGGCTCCTACGAGCAGTACTTC.

This clonotype has at least ten counts. The rearrangement uses TRBV7-2 and TRBJ1-1, with D unresolved. V dropped 1 base and J dropped 0 bases, with 12 bases sitting between them. CDR3 size: 16 residues. CDR1 and CDR2 from the germline V gene are SGHTA and FQGNSA. DNA of the CDR3: TGTGCCAGCAGCTTAGGGAGTCTAATCATGAACACTGAAGCTTTCTTT. This gives the protein CASSLGSLIMNTEAFF.

This clonotype was detected many times. This sequence joins TRBV20-1 and TRBJ2-1; 7 bases fit TRBD2. CDR1 and CDR2 from the germline V gene are DFQATT and SNEGSKA (reference sequence). CDR3 length: 15 amino acids. J lost 6 bases, V lost 0 bases, and 8 bases had no gene match. The CDR3, as DNA: TGCAGTGCTAGAGATTGGGAGGGAGCTAGCAATGAGCAGTTCTTC. Protein: CSARDWEGASNEQFF.

At least ten counts were recorded for this clonotype. The chain has TRBV5-1 and TRBJ2-3; TRBD2 matches 7 bases. CDR1 and CDR2 from the germline V gene are SGHRS and YFSETQ. Germline trimming cut 0 bases from V and 0 bases from J; bases unmatched to any gene: 1. The CDR3 is 15 residues long. The chain's CDR3 is CASSLGTRSTDTQYF. In nucleotides, the CDR3 is TGCGCCAGCAGCTTGGGGACTAGGAGCACAGATACGCAGTATTTT.

The genes are TRBV6-1 and TRBJ2-3, with 8 bases matching TRBD2. This CDR3 has 16 residues. V was clipped by 1 base and J by 2 bases; unmatched bases: 5. The germline V gene has CDR1 MNHNS and CDR2 SASEGT. CDR3 protein: CASSEGRAGDTDTQYF. CDR3 coding DNA: TGTGCCAGCAGTGAAGGTCGAGCGGGGGACACAGATACGCAGTATTTT.

This clonotype was observed at least ten times. The J gene is TRBJ1-1, the V gene TRBV4-1, with a weak D call TRBD1 (6 bases). The CDR3 runs 15 residues. Germline CDR1 MGHRA, CDR2 YSYEKL. Between the trimmed V and J ends, which lost 2 bases and 7 bases, there was a span of 17 bases. In DNA, the CDR3 is TGCGCCAGCAGCCAATTAGTATCACAGGGTGATGAAGCTTTCTTT. It is translated as CASSQLVSQGDEAFF.

This clonotype was seen at least ten times. The chain couples TRBV6-5 to TRBJ2-3; 11 nucleotides match TRBD2. CDR1 is MNHEY and CDR2 is SVGAGI in the germline V gene. This CDR3 is built from 19 residues. J lost 2 bases, V lost 2 bases, and 12 bases had no gene match. CDR3 region: CASSYGPTSGSYFTDTQYF. CDR3 in DNA: TGTGCCAGCAGTTACGGGCCCACTAGCGGGAGCTATTTCACAGATACGCAGTATTTT.

This clonotype was detected many times. V is TRBV6-2 or TRBV6-3 and J is TRBJ1-6; 8 bases align to TRBD1. CDR3 size: 17 residues. From germline, CDR1 is MNHEY and CDR2 SVGEGT. V was pared by 6 bases and J by 8 bases, with 15 bases of the junction left unmatched. The CDR3 reads CASSSARGRGRDSPLHF. In DNA form, the CDR3 reads TGTGCCAGCAGCTCAGCCCGAGGCAGGGGGCGGGATTCACCCCTCCACTTT.

This clonotype was counted at least ten times. This rearrangement joins TRBV5-1 to TRBJ1-1, with 7 bases lining up with TRBD1. V lost 4 bases to trimming and J lost 1 base; unmatched junction nucleotides: 7. Germline V gene lookup returns CDR1 SGHRS and CDR2 YFSETQ. The CDR3 has 15 residues. CDR3 region: CASSPDQGENTEAFF. CDR3 DNA sequence: TGCGCCAGCAGCCCGGATCAGGGGGAGAACACTGAAGCTTTCTTT.

This clonotype appeared many times. The CDR3: CASSLDVTNYGYTF. In DNA, the CDR3 is TGTGCCAGCAGCTTGGATGTCACTAACTATGGCTACACCTTC. J is TRBJ1-2 and V is TRBV5-6, with no clear D. From germline, CDR1 is SGHDT and CDR2 YYEEEE. V shed 0 bases and J shed 0 bases, with 6 bases lying between them. CDR3 size: 14 residues.

This clonotype has ten or more counts. The gene calls are TRBV20-1 and TRBJ2-7; 9 nucleotides line up with TRBD2. The germline gives CDR1 DFQATT, CDR2 SNEGSKA (reference sequence). The CDR3 has 14 residues. The V segment lost 3 bases and the J segment 2 bases; nucleotides outside the gene matches: 5. The CDR3, as DNA: TGCAGTGCTAGTACTAGCGGGTTCACCTACGAGCAGTACTTC. The encoded protein is CSASTSGFTYEQYF.

There are many counts of this clonotype. The V call is TRBV12-5, the J call TRBJ1-5; D call uncertain. Trimming removed 1 base at V and 5 bases at J, with 6 bases between. The CDR3 length is 13 residues. Germline assignment: CDR1 LGHNT and CDR2 FRNRAP. Here the CDR3 reads CASGLDHHQPQHF. The CDR3 coding sequence is TGTGCTAGTGGTTTGGATCACCATCAGCCCCAGCATTTT.

The sample holds many counts of this clonotype. This chain connects TRBV20-1 to TRBJ1-4; the D is unclear. This CDR3 is built from 13 residues. The V end was cut by 0 bases, the J end by 6 bases, with 8 bases between. CDR1 and CDR2 from the germline V gene are DFQATT and SNEGSKA (reference sequence). CDR3 nucleotides: TGCAGTGCTAGAGAGGGTGGGGATGAAAAACTGTTTTTT. Its translation: CSAREGGDEKLFF.

This clonotype was observed at least ten times. The V and J genes are TRBV29-1 and TRBJ2-5, with 8 bases identical to TRBD2. Germline assignment: CDR1 SQVTM and CDR2 ANQGSEA. V lost 5 bases and J lost 2; bases outside the gene matches: 7. The CDR3 consists of 14 residues. CDR3 amino acids: CSVNPTSVQETQYF. In nucleotides, the CDR3 is TGCAGCGTTAATCCGACTAGCGTACAAGAGACCCAGTACTTC.

V is TRBV30 and J is TRBJ2-6; D is possibly TRBD1 or TRBD2 (5 bases each). The V gene's germline CDR1 is GTSNPN and CDR2 SVGIG (reference sequence). The V and J ends lost 4 bases and 0 bases respectively, with 16 bases between them. The CDR3 contains 17 residues. The CDR3: CAWTTEGLPSGANVLTF. Written as DNA, the CDR3 is TGTGCCTGGACAACCGAGGGGCTCCCCTCTGGGGCCAACGTCCTGACTTTC.

This clonotype has a count of ten or more. This sequence joins TRBV6-6 and TRBJ1-2, with 10 nucleotides matching TRBD1. The germline CDR1 and CDR2 sequences are MNHNY and SVGAGI (reference sequence). The CDR3 is 13 amino acids. J lost 6 bases, V lost 8 bases, and 6 bases had no gene match. The CDR3, as DNA: TGTGCCAGCCGTGACAGGGGGCCAAATGGCTACACCTTC. The encoded protein is CASRDRGPNGYTF.

V usage is TRBV7-9 and J usage is TRBJ2-1; D possibly matches TRBD1 or TRBD2 (6 bases each). V shed 5 bases and J shed 1 base, with 15 bases lying between them. This CDR3 is 16 amino acids long. Per the germline V gene, CDR1 is SEHNR and CDR2 is FQNEAQ (reference sequence). CDR3 nucleotides: TGTGCCAGCAGCCCTAGCCGAGGGGGGTCCTACAATGAGCAGTTCTTC. This codes for CASSPSRGGSYNEQFF.

This clonotype was seen ten or more times. The chain links TRBV5-1 to TRBJ2-2; D is unresolved. CDR1 is SGHRS, CDR2 YFSETQ, per germline. This CDR3 is built from 15 residues. Trimming pared 5 bases from V and 0 bases from J, leaving 11 bases between. The CDR3 region has the DNA TGCGCCAGCAGGGCCATAGCCTCGAACACCGGGGAGCTGTTTTTT. It translates to CASRAIASNTGELFF.

This clonotype was seen ten or more times. The rearrangement joins TRBV2 to TRBJ1-5; weak D call: TRBD1 (5 bases). Trimming took off 3 bases at V and 4 bases at J, with 10 bases between the two ends. CDR3 length: 14 amino acids. Germline V lookup: CDR1 SNHLY, CDR2 FYNNEI. The CDR3 loop reads CASSDARANQPQHF. CDR3 sequence (DNA): TGTGCCAGCAGTGACGCCAGGGCAAATCAGCCCCAGCATTTT.